This passage covers 13 T cell receptor beta chains from one sample sequenced in a study of blood T cell repertoires in COVID-19. Sequencing was performed with immunoSEQ multiplex PCR; in TCRdb, only in-frame clones are kept and a portion is missing. The sample includes some 70,000 clones, 90% of them seen just once. Sequencing was carried out using peripheral blood. The receptors originated from a man aged 50 or older with acute or convalescent COVID-19.

The chain is built from TRBV6-2 or TRBV6-3 and TRBJ2-1, with D maybe TRBD2 (6 bases). Germline V gives CDR1 MNHEY, CDR2 SVGEGT. The CDR3 has 13 residues. Trimming took 4 bases from V and 5 from J, leaving 9 bases between them. CDR3 in DNA: TGTGCCAGCAGTTCTGGGACTCACAATGAGCAGTTCTTC. Translation gives CASSSGTHNEQFF.

The chain is built from TRBV9 and TRBJ1-3; D remains ambiguous. Looked up from germline, CDR1 is SGDLS and CDR2 is YYNGEE. V gave up 2 bases and J gave up 0 bases, with 15 bases separating them. The length of the CDR3 is 17 residues. The DNA for the CDR3 is TGTGCCAGCAGCGTTTTTCTTAGGAGGCACTCTGGAAACACCATATATTTT. Encoded protein: CASSVFLRRHSGNTIYF.

The gene calls are TRBV5-4 and TRBJ1-2; TRBD1 matches 7 bases. This CDR3 contains 12 residues. Germline V gene data show CDR1 as SGHNT and CDR2 as YYREEE (reference sequence). The J segment lost 8 bases and the V segment lost 2 bases, leaving 3 bases of the junction unmatched. The CDR3 reads CASSFTGDGYTF. In DNA, the CDR3 is TGTGCCAGCAGCTTTACAGGGGACGGCTACACCTTC.

This clone showed up just once. The chain has TRBV10-1 and TRBJ1-5, with D tentatively TRBD1 (5 bases). The CDR3 is made up of 14 amino acids. The V gene's germline CDR1 is WNHNN and CDR2 SYGVQD (reference sequence). Trimming took off 3 bases at V and 3 bases at J, with 9 bases between the two ends. In DNA form, the CDR3 reads TGCGCCAGCAGTGAACCCAGGGTCAATCAGCCCCAGCATTTT. This codes for CASSEPRVNQPQHF.

The V call is TRBV5-1, the J call TRBJ2-7; 11 bases map to TRBD2. V lost 2 bases, J lost 7 bases, and 8 bases stayed unmatched. CDR1 is SGHRS, CDR2 YFSETQ, per germline. This CDR3 contains 15 residues. The CDR3 nucleotides read TGCGCCAGCAGCTTTACTAGCGGGAGTCCGGGGGAGCAGTACTTC. Translation gives CASSFTSGSPGEQYF. Based on the CDR3 plus reference TRBV5-1 and TRBJ2-7, the full variable domain is KAGVTQTPRYLIKTRGQQVTLSCSPISGHRSVSWYQQTPGQGLQFLFEYFSETQRNKGNFPGRFSGRQFSNSRSEMNVSTLELGDSALYLCASSFTSGSPGEQYFGPGTRLTVT.

This chain connects TRBV19 to TRBJ1-5; D uncertain. V was trimmed by 5 bases and J by 3 bases, leaving 14 bases between them. CDR1 LNHDA and CDR2 SQIVND come from the germline V gene (reference sequence). The length of the CDR3 is 15 residues. The CDR3 sequence: CASSPGNLLNQPQHF. For the CDR3, the DNA is TGTGCCAGTAGTCCGGGGAATCTCCTCAATCAGCCCCAGCATTTT.

V and J are TRBV2 and TRBJ1-1; TRBD1 matches 9 bases. This CDR3 spans 13 amino acids. V was clipped by 6 bases and J by 6 bases; unmatched bases: 5. Germline V lookup: CDR1 SNHLY, CDR2 FYNNEI. CDR3: CASRGQGIAEAFF. CDR3 bases: TGTGCCAGCAGGGGACAGGGAATTGCTGAAGCTTTCTTT. Full variable domain (missing parts from reference TRBV2 and TRBJ1-1): EPEVTQTPSHQVTQMGQEVILRCVPISNHLYFYWYRQILGQKVEFLVSFYNNEISEKSEIFDDQFSVERPDGSNFTLKIRSTKLEDSAMYFCASRGQGIAEAFFGQGTRLTVV.

This rearrangement joins TRBV9 to TRBJ2-1, with 13 bases fitting TRBD2. CDR1 SGDLS and CDR2 YYNGEE come from the germline V gene. This CDR3 has 16 residues. V was clipped by 3 bases and J by 6 bases; unmatched bases: 6. CDR3 nucleotide sequence: TGTGCCAGCAGCGGCTTGGGACTAGCGGGATCCAATGAGCAGTTCTTC. It codes for CASSGLGLAGSNEQFF. Filled out from reference TRBV9 and TRBJ2-1, the complete variable domain reads DSGVTQTPKHLITATGQRVTLRCSPRSGDLSVYWYQQSLDQGLQFLIQYYNGEERAKGNILERFSAQQFPDLHSELNLSSLELGDSALYFCASSGLGLAGSNEQFFGPGTRLTVL.

This clone has just a few counts. The J gene is TRBJ2-2, the V gene TRBV6-5, with 8 bases fitting TRBD1. Germline V gene data show CDR1 as MNHEY and CDR2 as SVGAGI. This CDR3 comprises 14 residues. With 8 bases clipped from V and 5 bases from J, the junction kept 7 bases outside the gene matches. DNA of the CDR3: TGTGCCAGCCAGACAGGGGTATGGACCGGGGAGCTGTTTTTT. Protein sequence: CASQTGVWTGELFF.

The genes are TRBV9 and TRBJ1-3, with D perhaps TRBD1 (5 bases). Germline assignment: CDR1 SGDLS and CDR2 YYNGEE. CDR3 size: 14 residues. The V gene lost 1 base and the J gene lost 2 bases, with 7 bases spanning the gap. The CDR3 region has the DNA TGTGCCAGCAGCGTAAGGGGTACTGGAAACACCATATATTTT. This translates into CASSVRGTGNTIYF.

The rearrangement joins TRBV7-2 to TRBJ2-1; D may be TRBD1 (6 bases). CDR3 size: 14 residues. Germline CDR1 is SGHTA and CDR2 is FQGNSA. Trimming removed 2 bases at V and 6 bases at J, with 11 bases between. The CDR3 loop is CASSLSGAINEQFF. The CDR3 DNA follows: TGTGCCAGCAGCTTATCAGGGGCGATCAATGAGCAGTTCTTC.

This chain connects TRBV3-1 (or the pseudogene TRBV3-2) to TRBJ1-2; 7 nucleotides align to TRBD1. Germline loops: CDR1 LGHDT, CDR2 YNNKEL (reference sequence). Unmatched junction bases numbered 7, after V lost 4 bases and J lost 5 bases. This CDR3 has 14 amino acids. CDR3 in amino acids: CASSPTGAAYGYTF. The DNA of the CDR3 is TGTGCCAGCAGCCCCACAGGGGCCGCTTATGGCTACACCTTC.

The chain joins TRBV4-1 to TRBJ2-1; 9 bases align to TRBD2. Germline trimming cut 0 bases from V and 0 bases from J; bases unmatched to any gene: 6. The V gene's germline CDR1 is MGHRA and CDR2 YSYEKL. CDR3 length equals 18 residues. CDR3 sequence reads: CASSQDPPGLASYNEQFF. DNA for the CDR3: TGCGCCAGCAGCCAAGATCCCCCGGGACTAGCCTCCTACAATGAGCAGTTCTTC.